This TCR beta chain appears in the sequencing data of a study of T-cell memory formation after mild COVID-19. Study results and caveats: Clones shrinking between day 15 and 85 showed a balanced CD4/CD8 split, and those that grew later tilted toward CD4+. Some clones that responded were present in memory (sampled pre-infection), which suggests cross-reactive memory joined. SARS-CoV-2 specificity was not confirmed for second-wave clones peaking on day 37. Among CD4+ contracting clones, most were CM and EM, and CD8+ ones EMRA.

The CDR3 consists of 16 residues. The germline CDR1 and CDR2 sequences are SGHDN and FVKESK. Deletions cut 4 bases from V and 0 bases from J, with 13 bases between. TCRdb reanalysed the 5' RACE reads using MiXCR and keeps one entry per CDR3 protein. The data contain about 440,000 distinct CDR3 sequences, 20% of them singletons. Concerning this clonotype itself: As yet, its antigen is unknown.

V and J are TRBV14 and TRBJ2-1; possibly TRBD1 for D (6 bases). This clonotype was obtained from an adult woman who had mild COVID-19 (a few samples of this study predate the infection). Cell type and time point are not known. Material: PBMCs or a T cell subset sorted from them (not recorded which). The CDR3: CASSPRRGNSYNEQFF. The DNA for the CDR3 is TGTGCCAGCAGCCCCCGCAGGGGCAACTCCTACAATGAGCAGTTCTTC.